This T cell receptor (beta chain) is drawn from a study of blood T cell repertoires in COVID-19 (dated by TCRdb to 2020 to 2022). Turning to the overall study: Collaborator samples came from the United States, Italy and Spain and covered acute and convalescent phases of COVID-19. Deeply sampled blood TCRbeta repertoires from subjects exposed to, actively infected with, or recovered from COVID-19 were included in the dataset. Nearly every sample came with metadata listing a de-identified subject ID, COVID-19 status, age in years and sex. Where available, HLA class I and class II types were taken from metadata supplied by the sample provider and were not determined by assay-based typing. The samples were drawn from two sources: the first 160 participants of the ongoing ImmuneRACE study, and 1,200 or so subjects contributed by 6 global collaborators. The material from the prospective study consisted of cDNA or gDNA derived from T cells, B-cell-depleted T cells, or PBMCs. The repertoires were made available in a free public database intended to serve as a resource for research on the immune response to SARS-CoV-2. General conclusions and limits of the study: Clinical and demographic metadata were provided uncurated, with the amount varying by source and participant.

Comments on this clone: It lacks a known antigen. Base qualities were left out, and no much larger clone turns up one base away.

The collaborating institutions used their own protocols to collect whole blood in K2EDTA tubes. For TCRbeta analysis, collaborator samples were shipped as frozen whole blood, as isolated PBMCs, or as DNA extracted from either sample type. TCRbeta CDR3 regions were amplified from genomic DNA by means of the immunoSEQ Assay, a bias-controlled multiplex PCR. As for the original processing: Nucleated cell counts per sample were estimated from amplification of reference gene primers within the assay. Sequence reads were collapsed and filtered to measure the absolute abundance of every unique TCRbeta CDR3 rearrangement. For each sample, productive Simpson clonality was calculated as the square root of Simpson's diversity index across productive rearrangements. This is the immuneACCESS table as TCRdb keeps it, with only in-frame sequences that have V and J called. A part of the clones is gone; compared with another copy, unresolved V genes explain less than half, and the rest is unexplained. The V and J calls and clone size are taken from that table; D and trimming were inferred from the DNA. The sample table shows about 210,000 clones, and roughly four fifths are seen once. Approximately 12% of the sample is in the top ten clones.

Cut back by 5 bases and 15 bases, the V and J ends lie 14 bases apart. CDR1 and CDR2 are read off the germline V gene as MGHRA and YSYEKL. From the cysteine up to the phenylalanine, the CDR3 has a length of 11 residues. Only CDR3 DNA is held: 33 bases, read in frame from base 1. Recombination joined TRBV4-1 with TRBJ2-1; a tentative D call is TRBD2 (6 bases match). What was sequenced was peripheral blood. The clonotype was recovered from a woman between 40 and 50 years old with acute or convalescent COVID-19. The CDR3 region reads CASSAGGRWFF. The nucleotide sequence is TGCGCCAGCAGCGCCGGAGGGAGGTGGTTCTTC.